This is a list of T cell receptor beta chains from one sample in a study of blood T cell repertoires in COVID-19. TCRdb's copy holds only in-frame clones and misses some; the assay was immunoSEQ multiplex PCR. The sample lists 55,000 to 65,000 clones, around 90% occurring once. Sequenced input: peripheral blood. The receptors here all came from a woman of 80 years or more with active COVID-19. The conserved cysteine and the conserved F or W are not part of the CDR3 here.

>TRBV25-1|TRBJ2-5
ASSIAGGPGETQY
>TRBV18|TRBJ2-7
ASSPNVLAGSSAYEQY
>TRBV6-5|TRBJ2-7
VASSSGSLEQY
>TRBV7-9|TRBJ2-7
ASSLATGVPYEQY
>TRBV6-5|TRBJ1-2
ASSRGADYGYT
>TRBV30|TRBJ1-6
AWSVPGYSPLH
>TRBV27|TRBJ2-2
ASSLSPGLVGELF
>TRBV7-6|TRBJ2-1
ASSQTGRGNEQF
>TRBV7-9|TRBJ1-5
AVRSGLNHQPQH
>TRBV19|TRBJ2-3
ASSIGAVTSDTQY
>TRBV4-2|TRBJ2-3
ASSQDPLEDTQY
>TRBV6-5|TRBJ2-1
ASSSRWSGEF
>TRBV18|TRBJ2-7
ASSPPQGLPYEQY
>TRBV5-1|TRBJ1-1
ASGQGGGNTEAF
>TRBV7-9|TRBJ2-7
ASSPGLYEQY
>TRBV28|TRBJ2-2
ASSFSLNTGELF
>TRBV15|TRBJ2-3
ATSRDRGRASTDTQY
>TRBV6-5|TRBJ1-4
ASRAEWATNEKLF
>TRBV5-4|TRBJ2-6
ASSTQQGREAANVLT
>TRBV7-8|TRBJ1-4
ASSPTTGINEKLF
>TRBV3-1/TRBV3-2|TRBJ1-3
ASSQGGPRNTIY
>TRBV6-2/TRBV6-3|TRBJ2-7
ASSYGGLHPS
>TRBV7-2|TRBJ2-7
ASSYERATYEQY
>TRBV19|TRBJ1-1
ASGQTMNTEAF
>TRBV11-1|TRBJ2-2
ASSTGAVGELF
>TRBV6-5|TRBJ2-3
ASSRDIPSTDTQY
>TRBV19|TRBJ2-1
ASSLQGPRTPYYNEQF
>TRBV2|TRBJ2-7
ASSDRTGGTYEQY
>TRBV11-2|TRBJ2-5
ASSLTLGQPGETQY
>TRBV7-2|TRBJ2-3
ASSFGLAGRSTDTQY
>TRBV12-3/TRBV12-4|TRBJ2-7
ASNSGMYEQY
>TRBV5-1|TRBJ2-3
ASSPGGGPTDTQY
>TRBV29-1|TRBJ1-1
SVVVYSEAF
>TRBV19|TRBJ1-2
ASSRQGVDYGYT
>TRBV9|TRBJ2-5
ASSVGGGAETQY
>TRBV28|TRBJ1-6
ASSLGQGGTLYNSPLH
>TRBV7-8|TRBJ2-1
ASSPWGNRGKYNEQF
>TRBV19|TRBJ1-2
ASSTTGSGGYT
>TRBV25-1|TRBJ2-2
ASSQGTGTGELF
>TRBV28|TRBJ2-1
ASRFSGRVDEQF
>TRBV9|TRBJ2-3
ASSSGGSDTQY
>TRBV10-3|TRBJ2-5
AVSRTVETQY
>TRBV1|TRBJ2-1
TSSQDNYRQGVNEQF
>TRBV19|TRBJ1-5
ASSIDGTAIHQPQH
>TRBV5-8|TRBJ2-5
ASSKGGAGAETQY
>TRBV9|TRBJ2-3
ASSVERGSSTDTQY
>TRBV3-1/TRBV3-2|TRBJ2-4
ASSLGTGGNIQY
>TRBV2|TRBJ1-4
ASSEQGTGVEKLF
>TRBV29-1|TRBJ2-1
SVDRGYNEQF
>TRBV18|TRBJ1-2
ASSPPGQGGYT
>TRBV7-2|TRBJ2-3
ASSTGPGRTDTQY
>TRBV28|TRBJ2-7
ASNLGPYEQY
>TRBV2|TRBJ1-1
ASSTRDRNTEAF
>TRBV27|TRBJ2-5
ASSSAGVWETQY
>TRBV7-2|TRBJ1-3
ASSLSLSGNTIY
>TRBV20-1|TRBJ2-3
SASRASGMSDTQY